This TCR beta chain derives from a study of vaccination and CD4 T cells after COVID-19. Across the study: The cells were exposed to overlapping spike peptides originating from SARS-CoV-2, HCoV-NL63, HCoV-OC43 and HCoV-229E for stimulation. General study results and limits: A nonsignificant rise from roughly 21 to 40 was seen in the median number of SARS-CoV-2-reactive clonotypes.

An Oncomine TCR Beta short-read assay was used to sequence the DNA from cultured CD4+ T cells. TCRdb itself ran the PCR reads through MiXCR, one entry per CDR3 protein. Among fewer than 20,000 distinct CDR3 sequences listed, about two fifths were seen once. The treatment was: approximately nine-day PBMC culture with coronavirus spike peptide pools or control peptides (ViraFEST assay). A word on this clonotype: Its specificity is unknown.

Germline values: CDR1 SGHAT, CDR2 FQDESV (reference sequence). V shed 3 bases, J shed 8 bases, and the junction held 9 bases outside the gene matches. This CDR3 region has 15 residues. This specimen was CD4+ T cells from blood, cultured in vitro, taken after SARS-CoV-2 vaccination. The J gene is TRBJ2-1, the V gene TRBV11-1; TRBD1 matches 8 bases. The receptor's source is a human donor who had recovered from COVID-19. The CDR3 DNA reads TGTGCCAGCAGCTTGGACAGGGAAGCTTTCGATGAGCAGTTCTTC. Its protein is CASSLDREAFDEQFF.